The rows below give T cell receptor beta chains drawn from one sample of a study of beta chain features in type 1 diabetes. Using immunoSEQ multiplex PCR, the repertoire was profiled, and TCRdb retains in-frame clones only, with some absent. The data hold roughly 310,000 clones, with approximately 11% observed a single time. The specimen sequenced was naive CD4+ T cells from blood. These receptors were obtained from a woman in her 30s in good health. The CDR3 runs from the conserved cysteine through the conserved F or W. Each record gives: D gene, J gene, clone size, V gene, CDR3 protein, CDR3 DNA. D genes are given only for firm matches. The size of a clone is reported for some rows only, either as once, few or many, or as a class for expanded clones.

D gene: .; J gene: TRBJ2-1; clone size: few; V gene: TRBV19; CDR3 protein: CASSINPGSSYNEQFF; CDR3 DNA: TGTGCCAGTAGTATAAACCCGGGAAGCTCCTACAATGAGCAGTTCTTC
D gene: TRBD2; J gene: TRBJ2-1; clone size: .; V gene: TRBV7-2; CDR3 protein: CASSLDPILAGGRNEQFF; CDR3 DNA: TGTGCCAGCAGCTTAGACCCGATTCTAGCGGGAGGGAGGAATGAGCAGTTCTTC
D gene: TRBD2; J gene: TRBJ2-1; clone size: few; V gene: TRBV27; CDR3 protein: CASIRTSGRGEQFF; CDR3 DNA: TGTGCCAGCATCCGGACTAGCGGGAGGGGTGAGCAGTTCTTC
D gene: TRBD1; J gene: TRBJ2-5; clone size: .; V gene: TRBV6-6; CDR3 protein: CASSRQGQEETQYF; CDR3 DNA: TGTGCCAGCAGTCGACAGGGACAGGAAGAGACCCAGTACTTC
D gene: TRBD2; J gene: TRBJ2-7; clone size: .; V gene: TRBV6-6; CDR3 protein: CASKTSDDYEQYF; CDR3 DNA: TGTGCCAGTAAGACTAGCGATGACTACGAGCAGTACTTC
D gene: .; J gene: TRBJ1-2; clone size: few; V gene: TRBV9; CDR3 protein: CASSVGDTANYGYTF; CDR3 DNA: TGTGCCAGCAGCGTAGGGGACACAGCTAACTATGGCTACACCTTC
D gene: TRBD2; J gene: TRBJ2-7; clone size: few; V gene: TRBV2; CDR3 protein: CASRGGGPYEQYF; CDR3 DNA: TGTGCCAGCAGAGGCGGGGGACCCTACGAGCAGTACTTC
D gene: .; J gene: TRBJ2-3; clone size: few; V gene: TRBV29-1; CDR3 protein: CSVRRYTTDTQYF; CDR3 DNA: TGCAGCGTTCGGAGGTATACTACAGATACGCAGTATTTT
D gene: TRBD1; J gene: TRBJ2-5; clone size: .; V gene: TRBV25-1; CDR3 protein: CASSEPGQGFQETQYF; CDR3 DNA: TGTGCCAGCAGTGAACCGGGACAGGGCTTCCAAGAGACCCAGTACTTC
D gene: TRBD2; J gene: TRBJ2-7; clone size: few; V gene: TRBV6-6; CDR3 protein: CASNLAGGNSYEQYF; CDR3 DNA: TGTGCCAGCAACCTAGCGGGAGGAAACTCCTACGAGCAGTACTTC
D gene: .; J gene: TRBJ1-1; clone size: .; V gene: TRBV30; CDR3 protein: CAEHLTGFPEAFF; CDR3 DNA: TGTGCCGAACACCTTACAGGGTTCCCTGAAGCTTTCTTT
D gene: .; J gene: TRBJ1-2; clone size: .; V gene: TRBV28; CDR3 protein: CASSPPTGTNYGYTF; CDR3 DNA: TGTGCCAGCAGCCCTCCTACAGGGACTAACTATGGCTACACCTTC
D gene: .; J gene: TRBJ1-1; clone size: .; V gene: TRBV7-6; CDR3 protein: CASGAVTGFGTEAFF; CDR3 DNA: TGTGCCAGTGGGGCCGTAACAGGGTTCGGCACTGAAGCTTTCTTT
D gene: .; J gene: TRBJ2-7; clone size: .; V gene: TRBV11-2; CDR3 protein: CASSFSSTGQYEQYF; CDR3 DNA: TGTGCCAGCAGCTTCTCATCGACAGGACAATACGAGCAGTACTTC
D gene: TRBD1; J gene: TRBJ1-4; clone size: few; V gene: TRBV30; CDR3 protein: CARAGQGEKLFF; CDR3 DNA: TGTGCCAGGGCGGGACAGGGGGAAAAACTGTTTTTT
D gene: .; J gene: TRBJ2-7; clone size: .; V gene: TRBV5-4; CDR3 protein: CASSRPGGSEQYF; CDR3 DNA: TGTGCCAGCAGCCGACCTGGCGGCTCCGAGCAGTACTTC
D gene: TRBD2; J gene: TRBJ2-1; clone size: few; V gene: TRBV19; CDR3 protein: CASSLGTSGSYNEQFF; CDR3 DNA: TGTGCCAGTAGTTTGGGAACTAGCGGGTCCTACAATGAGCAGTTCTTC
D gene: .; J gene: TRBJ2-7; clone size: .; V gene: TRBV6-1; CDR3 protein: CASCRESSYEQYF; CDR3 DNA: TGTGCCAGCTGCCGGGAGAGCTCCTACGAGCAGTACTTC
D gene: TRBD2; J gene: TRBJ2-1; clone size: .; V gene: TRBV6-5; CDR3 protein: CASSGTSGSSYEQFF; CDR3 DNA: TGTGCCAGCAGTGGGACTAGCGGGAGCTCATATGAGCAGTTCTTC
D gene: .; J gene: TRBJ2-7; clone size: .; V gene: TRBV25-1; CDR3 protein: CASSSDSVHEQYF; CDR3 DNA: TGTGCCAGCTCCTCAGACTCGGTCCACGAGCAGTACTTC
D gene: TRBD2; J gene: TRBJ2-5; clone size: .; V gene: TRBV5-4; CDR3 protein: CAVGTSGRSQETQYF; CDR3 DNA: TGTGCCGTTGGGACTAGCGGGAGATCCCAAGAGACCCAGTACTTC
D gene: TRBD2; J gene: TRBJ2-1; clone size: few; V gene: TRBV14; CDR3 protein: CASSQDWREQQFF; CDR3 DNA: TGTGCCAGCAGCCAAGATTGGCGGGAGCAGCAGTTCTTC